This TCR beta chain derives from a study of OX40 agonist ivuxolimab in advanced cancers. Study-wide context: While on treatment, patients had intravenous ivuxolimab at 0.01 to 10 mg/kg every 2 weeks. Study-wide results and limits: Clonal expansion among partial responders at 0.1-3.0 mg/kg ranked near the lowest.

As for this clone: The target antigen is unknown.

Assay used: immunoSEQ multiplex PCR; TCRdb lists only in-frame clones, some missing. The sample carries tens of thousands of clones, roughly 90% recorded once. The germline V gene encodes CDR1 SNHLY and CDR2 FYNNEI. Trimming shortened V by 7 bases and J by 3 bases, and 11 bases separated the two germline ends. The CDR3 extends over 13 amino acids. The genes are TRBV2 and TRBJ2-3, with D perhaps matching TRBD2 (5 bases). The source was CD4+ or CD8+ T cells sorted from blood, collected in a trial of the OX40 agonist ivuxolimab. The clonotype originates from an adult with an advanced solid tumor such as melanoma, head and neck, liver or kidney cancer. In DNA form, the CDR3 reads TGTGCCAGCACCGGAGGTCTAACAGATACGCAGTATTTT. Translation: CASTGGLTDTQYF.